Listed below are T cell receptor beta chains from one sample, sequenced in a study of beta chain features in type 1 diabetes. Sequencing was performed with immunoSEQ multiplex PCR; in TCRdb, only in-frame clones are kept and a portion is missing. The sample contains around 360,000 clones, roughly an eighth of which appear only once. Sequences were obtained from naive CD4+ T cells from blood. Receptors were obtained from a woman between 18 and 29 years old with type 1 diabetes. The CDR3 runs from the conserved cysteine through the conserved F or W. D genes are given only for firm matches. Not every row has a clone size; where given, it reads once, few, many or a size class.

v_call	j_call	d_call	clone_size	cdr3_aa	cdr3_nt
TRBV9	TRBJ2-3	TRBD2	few	CASSVGGGGTDTQYF	TGTGCCAGCAGCGTCGGGGGGGGTGGCACAGATACGCAGTATTTT
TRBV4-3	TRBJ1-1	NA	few	CASSRSLEVSTEAFF	TGCGCCAGCAGCCGAAGTCTCGAGGTGAGCACTGAAGCTTTCTTT
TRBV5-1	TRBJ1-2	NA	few	CASSPGQPDYGYTF	TGCGCCAGCAGCCCAGGACAGCCTGACTATGGCTACACCTTC
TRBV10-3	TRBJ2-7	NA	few	CATEASEAPYEQYF	TGTGCCACAGAGGCCTCCGAGGCCCCCTACGAGCAGTACTTC
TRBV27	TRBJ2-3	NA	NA	CASSFLMGGDTQYF	TGTGCCAGCAGTTTTCTCATGGGGGGAGATACGCAGTATTTT
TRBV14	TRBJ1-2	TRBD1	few	CASSRGQGGYGYTF	TGTGCCAGCAGCCGAGGACAGGGAGGCTATGGCTACACCTTC
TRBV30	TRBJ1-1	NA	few	CAWSRRGTEAFF	TGTGCCTGGAGCCGACGGGGGACTGAAGCTTTCTTT
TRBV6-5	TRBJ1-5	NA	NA	CASRDRNQPQHF	TGTGCCAGCAGAGACAGGAATCAGCCCCAGCATTTT
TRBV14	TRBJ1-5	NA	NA	CASSQAVRGARNQPQHF	TGTGCCAGCAGCCAAGCTGTTCGGGGGGCTCGCAATCAGCCCCAGCATTTT
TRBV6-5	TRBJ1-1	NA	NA	CASSYASGDTEAFF	TGTGCCAGCAGTTACGCCTCTGGAGACACTGAAGCTTTCTTT
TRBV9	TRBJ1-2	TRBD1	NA	CASSAGQTYYGYTF	TGTGCCAGCAGCGCGGGACAGACTTACTATGGCTACACCTTC